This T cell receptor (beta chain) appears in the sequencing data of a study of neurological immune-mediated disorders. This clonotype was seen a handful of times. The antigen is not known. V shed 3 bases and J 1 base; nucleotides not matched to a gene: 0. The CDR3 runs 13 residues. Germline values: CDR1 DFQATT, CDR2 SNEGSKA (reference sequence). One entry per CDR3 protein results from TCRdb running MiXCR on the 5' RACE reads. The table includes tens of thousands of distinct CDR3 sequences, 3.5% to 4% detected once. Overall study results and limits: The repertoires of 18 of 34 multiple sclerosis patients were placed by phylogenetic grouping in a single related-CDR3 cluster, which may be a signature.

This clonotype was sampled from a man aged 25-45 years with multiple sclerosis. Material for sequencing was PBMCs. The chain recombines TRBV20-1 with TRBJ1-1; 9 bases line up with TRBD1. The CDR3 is CSARDRGNTEAFF. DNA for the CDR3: TGCAGTGCTAGGGACAGGGGGAACACTGAAGCTTTCTTT.